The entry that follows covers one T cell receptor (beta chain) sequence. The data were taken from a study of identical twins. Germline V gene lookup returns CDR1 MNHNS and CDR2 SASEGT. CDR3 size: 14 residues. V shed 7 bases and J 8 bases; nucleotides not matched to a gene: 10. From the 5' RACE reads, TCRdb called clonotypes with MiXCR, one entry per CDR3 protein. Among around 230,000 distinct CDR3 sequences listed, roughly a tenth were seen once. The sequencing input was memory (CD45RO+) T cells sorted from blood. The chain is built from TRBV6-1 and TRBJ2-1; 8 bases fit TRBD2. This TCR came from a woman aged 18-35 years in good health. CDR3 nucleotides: TGTGCCAGCACTCGAAGCGGGAGCTTTTATGAGCAGTTCTTC. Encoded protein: CASTRSGSFYEQFF.